This T cell receptor (beta chain) was observed in a study of blood T cell repertoires in COVID-19. Study in general: T cells, B-cell-depleted T cells, or PBMCs provided the cDNA or gDNA that served as material.

In the original workflow: By means of reference gene primer amplification, nucleated cell counts were estimated. TCRdb keeps only in-frame clones here, not all; method: immunoSEQ multiplex PCR. V and J calls and clone size are as listed in that table; D and trimming were resolved from the DNA. The sample records 150,000 to 200,000 clones, approximately 80% being singletons. CDR1 is MNHEY and CDR2 is SVGAGI in the germline V gene. This CDR3 has 15 residues. V lost 0 bases, J lost 5 bases, and 14 bases lay in between. The J gene is TRBJ2-7, the V gene TRBV6-5, with D tentatively TRBD1 (5 bases). The receptor was derived from a human donor in a cohort sampled during active COVID-19. The sequenced sample consisted of peripheral blood. The CDR3 spells CASSYSGIGANEQYF. The DNA of the CDR3 is TGTGCCAGCAGTTACTCGGGGATTGGGGCCAACGAGCAGTACTTC.